What follows are 13 T cell receptor beta chains derived from one specimen sequenced in a study of blood T cell repertoires in COVID-19. The method was immunoSEQ multiplex PCR; TCRdb's version includes in-frame clones alone and lacks a portion of them. Here the sample spans about 330,000 clones, about 87% being singletons. The source material was peripheral blood. Every receptor here comes from a man in his thirties or forties with COVID-19, enrolled during active disease.

This clone has a handful of counts. The chain carries TRBV14 and TRBJ2-7; D gene unclear. V was cut by 1 base and J by 2 bases, with 9 bases left in between. The CDR3 is 14 residues long. Germline CDR1 and CDR2: SGHDN and FVKESK. The CDR3 is CASSQVVTTYEQYF. For the CDR3, the DNA is TGTGCCAGCAGCCAAGTGGTCACAACCTACGAGCAGTACTTC.

The V and J genes are TRBV12-3 or TRBV12-4 and TRBJ1-2; D unclear. The CDR3 spans 13 residues. V lost 6 bases to trimming and J lost 4 bases, with 12 bases between them. The CDR3 here is CASSVAAGYGYTF. The CDR3 DNA reads as TGTGCCAGCAGCGTAGCGGCGGGCTATGGCTACACCTTC.

The rearrangement uses TRBV4-3 and TRBJ2-7, with 10 bases matching TRBD2. Unmatched junction bases numbered 8, after V lost 4 bases and J lost 5 bases. CDR1 and CDR2 from the germline V gene are LGHNA and YSLEER. There are 15 residues in the CDR3. CDR3: CASSLRGLATHEQYF. In DNA, the CDR3 is TGCGCCAGCAGCCTCCGGGGACTAGCGACCCACGAGCAGTACTTC.

This clone was seen a single time. The J gene is TRBJ1-3, the V gene TRBV6-6; D unclear. The CDR3 length is 16 residues. V was cut by 2 bases and J by 0 bases, with 11 bases left in between. The V gene's germline CDR1 is MNHNY and CDR2 SVGAGI (reference sequence). The CDR3 nucleotides read TGTGCCAGCAGTTACCCCGGGAGTTACTCTGGAAACACCATATATTTT. It translates to CASSYPGSYSGNTIYF.

This chain uses TRBV5-1 with TRBJ1-5, with D perhaps matching TRBD1 (5 bases). Germline V gene data show CDR1 as SGHRS and CDR2 as YFSETQ. The CDR3 is 15 residues long. V was pared by 2 bases and J by 5 bases, with 14 bases between. CDR3 in DNA: TGCGCCAGCAGCTTAATGGGTTTACAGGATCAGCCCCAGCATTTT. This encodes CASSLMGLQDQPQHF. Complete variable domain (other parts from reference TRBV5-1 and TRBJ1-5): KAGVTQTPRYLIKTRGQQVTLSCSPISGHRSVSWYQQTPGQGLQFLFEYFSETQRNKGNFPGRFSGRQFSNSRSEMNVSTLELGDSALYLCASSLMGLQDQPQHFGDGTRLSIL.

The rearrangement uses TRBV4-2 and TRBJ1-1; 7 nucleotides line up with TRBD1. Germline V CDR1 and CDR2: LGHNA, YNFKEQ. V was clipped by 4 bases and J by 0 bases; unmatched bases: 8. The CDR3 covers 16 residues. The CDR3 loop is CASSPEDRRMNTEAFF. The CDR3 region has the DNA TGTGCCAGCAGCCCGGAGGACAGGCGGATGAACACTGAAGCTTTCTTT.

The rearrangement uses TRBV19 and TRBJ1-1; a weak D match, TRBD1 (6 bases). The V gene lost 6 bases and the J gene lost 2 bases, with 13 bases spanning the gap. The germline gives CDR1 LNHDA, CDR2 SQIVND (reference sequence). The CDR3 runs 14 residues. CDR3 sequence (DNA): TGTGCCAGTAGCCTGGGGGCGGATAACACTGAAGCTTTCTTT. Translating it yields CASSLGADNTEAFF.

This chain joins TRBV7-3 and TRBJ2-1; 7 bases agree with TRBD2. V gave up 5 bases and J gave up 2 bases; unmatched junction bases: 3. This CDR3 has 14 amino acids. Germline V lookup: CDR1 SGHTA, CDR2 FQGTGA. As DNA, the CDR3 is TGTGCCAGCAGCCAAGGACTAGCCTACAATGAGCAGTTCTTC. Translating gives CASSQGLAYNEQFF.

The CDR3 sequence: CASNLDSNQPQHF. The CDR3 DNA follows: TGTGCCAGCAACCTGGACAGTAATCAGCCCCAGCATTTT. V and J are TRBV12-3 or TRBV12-4 and TRBJ1-5, with D perhaps TRBD1 (6 bases). The CDR3 is 13 amino acids. V was clipped by 7 bases and J by 4 bases, with 11 bases between them.

This chain links TRBV2 with TRBJ2-1; 14 bases align to TRBD2. J gave up 7 bases and V 3 bases, and 5 bases lay outside the gene matches. The CDR3 totals 16 residues. Germline-derived CDR1 and CDR2 are SNHLY and FYNNEI. The CDR3 region is CASSEWGLAGVNEQFF. As DNA, the CDR3 is TGTGCCAGCAGTGAGTGGGGACTAGCGGGGGTAAATGAGCAGTTCTTC.

This clone came up many times. This same CDR3 is encoded by further DNA sequences in the sample. This chain connects TRBV7-3 to TRBJ1-1; no reliable D call. Looked up from germline, CDR1 is SGHTA and CDR2 is FQGTGA. V lost 5 bases, J lost 1 base, and 8 bases lay in between. The CDR3 is 13 amino acids. CDR3 region: CASSLRWNTEAFF. The CDR3 nucleotides are TGTGCCAGCAGCCTCAGATGGAACACTGAAGCTTTCTTT.

This rearrangement joins TRBV19 to TRBJ1-1; perhaps TRBD1 as D (6 bases). The CDR3 totals 16 residues. V was trimmed by 3 bases and J by 1 base, leaving 15 bases between them. CDR1 and CDR2 (germline): LNHDA, SQIVND (reference sequence). In nucleotides, the CDR3 is TGTGCCAGTAGTATTGAGGGGGACGCGGGGAACACTGAAGCTTTCTTT. It yields the protein CASSIEGDAGNTEAFF.

The gene calls are TRBV19 and TRBJ1-5, with 7 bases identical to TRBD1. The CDR3 sequence is 15 residues long. The ends lost 6 bases at V and 0 bases at J; junction bases unmatched: 5. Looked up from germline, CDR1 is LNHDA and CDR2 is SQIVND (reference sequence). This CDR3 reads CASRRTGNSNQPQHF. CDR3 coding DNA: TGTGCCAGTAGACGGACAGGAAATAGCAATCAGCCCCAGCATTTT.